This record covers a single TCR beta chain. No antigen is known for it. Antigen-specific CD4+ T cells expanded by the ViraFEST assay with viral peptide pools were then sequenced. Having been cultured for about ten days, the cells underwent CD4+ T cell isolation. Participants each got two BNT162b2 or mRNA-1273 vaccine doses. The repertoire was sequenced with immunoSEQ multiplex PCR; TCRdb's copy has only in-frame clones and lacks some. The table has over 25,000 clones, 74% seen once. V lost 2 bases and J 0 bases, leaving 11 bases between the germline ends. The CDR3 contains 16 residues. This record comes from a study of vaccination effects on CD4 cells after COVID-19.

This chain joins TRBV23-1 and TRBJ1-5; unclear D gene. TRBV23-1 is designated an ORF whose function remains uncertain. Material: CD4+ T cells from PBMCs cultured with HCoV-229E spike peptides, obtained after COVID-19 vaccination. This receptor was identified in a human donor who received a COVID-19 vaccine. In DNA form, the CDR3 reads TGCGCCAGCAGTCAACATAAGCGGCCTAGCAATCAGCCCCAGCATTTT. Its protein is CASSQHKRPSNQPQHF.